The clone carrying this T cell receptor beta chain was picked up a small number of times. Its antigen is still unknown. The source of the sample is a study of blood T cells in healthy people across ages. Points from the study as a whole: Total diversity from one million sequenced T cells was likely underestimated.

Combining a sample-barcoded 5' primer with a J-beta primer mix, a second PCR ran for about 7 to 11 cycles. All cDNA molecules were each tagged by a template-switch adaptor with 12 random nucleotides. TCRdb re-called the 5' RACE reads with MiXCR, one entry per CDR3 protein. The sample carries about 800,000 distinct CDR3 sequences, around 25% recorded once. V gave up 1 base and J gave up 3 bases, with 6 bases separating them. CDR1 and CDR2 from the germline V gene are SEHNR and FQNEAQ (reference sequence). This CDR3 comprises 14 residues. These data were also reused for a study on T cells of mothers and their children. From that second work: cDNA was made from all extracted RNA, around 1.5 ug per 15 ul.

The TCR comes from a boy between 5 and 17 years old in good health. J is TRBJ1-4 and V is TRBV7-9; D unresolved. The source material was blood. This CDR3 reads CASSLGHSNEKLFF. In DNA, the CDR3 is TGTGCCAGCAGCTTAGGACACTCTAATGAAAAACTGTTTTTT.